This TCR beta chain was captured in a study of control samples from healthy donors and cancer patients. V was clipped by 5 bases and J by 2 bases, with 16 bases between them. This CDR3 has 15 residues. Germline V gene lookup returns CDR1 SGHTA and CDR2 FQGNSA. Clones were read by immunoSEQ multiplex PCR, and TCRdb kept only the in-frame ones, dropping some. The data hold about 180,000 clones, with approximately 92% observed a single time. Material for sequencing was blood. The chain uses TRBV7-2 and TRBJ2-7, with D maybe TRBD2 (6 bases). The clonotype originates from a man aged 30 to 39 in good health. The CDR3 DNA is TGTGCCAGCAGCCTCTCCGTAGCGGCGACCTACGAGCAGTACTTC. Encoded protein: CASSLSVAATYEQYF.